These 32 T cell receptor beta chains share one sample of origin, sequenced in a study of T cells in Graves' hyperthyroidism and ophthalmopathy. It was RNA transcripts that yielded the amplified TCR beta CDR3 regions. Using the HTBI primer set, a first-round RT-PCR was run on the TCR CDR3. TCRdb passed the multiplex PCR reads through MiXCR, listing each CDR3 protein once. The sample gives 300,000 to 450,000 distinct CDR3 sequences, 15% to 19% of which show up once; about a quarter is in the top ten. Source material: blood. The receptors derive from a woman younger than 35 with Graves' hyperthyroidism that later progressed to Graves' ophthalmopathy.

This clonotype was counted ten times or more. The chain has TRBV20-1 and TRBJ2-5, with D hard to call. The length of the CDR3 is 15 residues. V was pared by 3 bases and J by 5 bases, with 19 bases between. Per germline, CDR1 DFQATT and CDR2 SNEGSKA (reference sequence). The CDR3 bases are TGCAGTGCTAGGTTGGGTAGCACAAGGTGGGAGACCCAGTACTTC. This sequence encodes CSARLGSTRWETQYF.

This clonotype was detected ten times or more. The V and J genes are TRBV27 and TRBJ2-5; D not resolved. CDR1 MNHEY and CDR2 SMNVEV come from the germline V gene (reference sequence). Trimming removed 6 bases at V and 3 bases at J, with 17 bases between. The CDR3 loop spans 15 amino acids. The CDR3 region is CASSSVSRPEETQYF. For the CDR3, the DNA is TGTGCCAGCAGCTCGGTTTCTCGTCCCGAAGAGACCCAGTACTTC.

At least ten counts were recorded for this clonotype. The CDR3 loop reads CAWARDSSTGYTF. DNA for the CDR3: TGTGCCTGGGCACGGGACTCCTCGACTGGCTACACCTTC. The chain links TRBV30 to TRBJ1-2, with a tentative D call TRBD1 (5 bases). Trimming took 5 bases from V and 7 from J, leaving 17 bases between them. CDR1 is GTSNPN and CDR2 is SVGIG in the germline V gene (reference sequence). This CDR3 contains 13 residues.

The chain links TRBV29-1 to TRBJ2-7; 9 bases align to TRBD1. V lost 4 bases to trimming and J lost 3 bases; unmatched junction nucleotides: 4. Germline V gene data show CDR1 as SQVTM and CDR2 as ANQGSEA. The CDR3 contains 13 residues. The CDR3: CSVVRQGDYEQYF. CDR3 bases: TGCAGCGTTGTGCGACAGGGGGACTACGAGCAGTACTTC.

This clonotype was seen many times. The chain joins TRBV6-1 to TRBJ2-1, with TRBD2 as a possible D gene (6 bases). The CDR3 loop spans 15 amino acids. Germline assignment: CDR1 MNHNS and CDR2 SASEGT. V was trimmed by 4 bases and J by 2 bases, leaving 12 bases between them. CDR3 amino acids: CASSVGTATYNEQFF. The CDR3 DNA reads TGTGCCAGCAGTGTAGGGACTGCCACCTACAATGAGCAGTTCTTC.

This clonotype was seen a handful of times. The chain carries TRBV6-2 or TRBV6-3 and TRBJ1-5; D may be TRBD1 (5 bases). Trimming cost V 5 bases and J 7 bases, with 15 bases left between them. The CDR3 loop spans 14 amino acids. The germline V gene has CDR1 MNHEY and CDR2 SVGEGT. The CDR3 here is CASSQGAAGQPQHF. The CDR3 DNA sequence: TGTGCCAGCAGTCAAGGGGCCGCGGGGCAGCCCCAGCATTTT.

This clonotype was observed a few times. V is TRBV4-1 and J is TRBJ1-5; 7 bases are shared with TRBD1. Germline V CDR1 and CDR2: MGHRA, YSYEKL. The V gene end was trimmed by 0 bases and the J gene end by 3 bases; junction bases not matched to a gene: 11. The CDR3 consists of 18 residues. CDR3 sequence reads: CASSQDPQPGQYNQPQHF. The CDR3 DNA reads TGCGCCAGCAGCCAAGATCCACAACCGGGACAGTACAATCAGCCCCAGCATTTT.

In this sample, this clonotype turned up many times. This sequence joins TRBV7-6 and TRBJ2-5; 7 nucleotides line up with TRBD2. The length of the CDR3 is 14 residues. CDR1 SGHVS and CDR2 FNYEAQ come from the germline V gene. After removal of 6 bases from V and 0 bases from J, the junction contained 4 bases not matched to a gene. The DNA for the CDR3 is TGTGCCAGCAGGGACGGGGGGTACCAAGAGACCCAGTACTTC. Residues: CASRDGGYQETQYF.

The rearrangement links TRBV20-1 to TRBJ2-5, with a possible D match to TRBD1 (5 bases). Germline CDR1 reads DFQATT; CDR2 reads SNEGSKA (reference sequence). V lost 4 bases to trimming and J lost 0 bases, with 21 bases between them. CDR3 size: 17 residues. The CDR3 DNA reads TGCAGTGCTAAGGTCTTAGCTAGGGGATCGTACCAAGAGACCCAGTACTTC. Residues: CSAKVLARGSYQETQYF.

At least ten counts were recorded for this clonotype. The chain combines TRBV15 with TRBJ2-1; no definite D call. Germline V gene data show CDR1 as LNHNV and CDR2 as YYDKDF (reference sequence). This CDR3 spans 13 amino acids. Trimming shortened V by 5 bases and J by 0 bases, and 5 bases separated the two germline ends. DNA for the CDR3: TGTGCCACCAGCCCAAGCTCCTACAATGAGCAGTTCTTC. It is translated as CATSPSSYNEQFF.

This clonotype has at least ten counts. This chain joins TRBV4-1 and TRBJ2-1, with no clear D. The CDR3 runs 14 residues. Looked up from germline, CDR1 is MGHRA and CDR2 is YSYEKL. V lost 1 base and J 4 bases, leaving 8 bases between the germline ends. CDR3 nucleotide sequence: TGCGCCAGCAGCCAAGTTCGGTCTTACAATGAGCAGTTCTTC. This translates into CASSQVRSYNEQFF.

The chain employs TRBV19 and TRBJ2-3; 10 positions agree with TRBD2. The V gene's germline CDR1 is LNHDA and CDR2 SQIVND (reference sequence). With V trimmed by 3 bases and J by 2 bases, 2 bases remained unmatched. The CDR3 length is 15 residues. Here the CDR3 DNA reads TGTGCCAGTAGTATGCTAGCGGGGGCCACAGATACGCAGTATTTT. It specifies CASSMLAGATDTQYF.

This clonotype was counted ten times or more. The chain is built from TRBV2 and TRBJ2-2; 9 bases are shared with TRBD1. The germline gives CDR1 SNHLY, CDR2 FYNNEI. Trimming cost V 5 bases and J 1 base; bases outside gene matches: 5. The CDR3 totals 16 residues. As DNA, the CDR3 is TGTGCCAGCAGTCCCGGGACAGGGAAGAACACCGGGGAGCTGTTTTTT. Protein product: CASSPGTGKNTGELFF. The entire variable domain, with the rest obtained from reference TRBV2 and TRBJ2-2, is as follows: EPEVTQTPSHQVTQMGQEVILRCVPISNHLYFYWYRQILGQKVEFLVSFYNNEISEKSEIFDDQFSVERPDGSNFTLKIRSTKLEDSAMYFCASSPGTGKNTGELFFGEGSRLTVL.

As concerns this clonotype: Since a much larger clone is just one base distant, this may be a read error. The chain combines TRBV28 with TRBJ2-7, with D tentatively TRBD1 (5 bases). Deletions cut 6 bases from V and 2 bases from J, with 17 bases between. CDR1 and CDR2 from the germline V gene are MDHEN and SYDVKM. The CDR3 totals 15 residues. The CDR3 nucleotides read TGTGCCAGCAGCCCCTATGGGGCAGCAGCCTACGAGCAGTACTTC. It yields the protein CASSPYGAAAYEQYF.

The V gene is TRBV11-3, the J gene TRBJ2-7; 9 nucleotides agree with TRBD1. There are 15 residues in the CDR3. In germline, CDR1 is SGHNT, CDR2 YENEEA. V was pared by 5 bases and J by 5 bases, with 10 bases of the junction left unmatched. The CDR3 nucleotides are TGTGCCAGCAGCCCACCGGGACAGGGTAACAACGAGCAGTACTTC. Its protein product is CASSPPGQGNNEQYF.

This clonotype occurred many times. CDR3 loop: CASRGGRGWEETQYF. CDR3 in DNA: TGCGCCAGCAGGGGGGGCAGGGGATGGGAGGAGACCCAGTACTTC. This sequence joins TRBV10-2 and TRBJ2-5, with D possibly called TRBD1 or TRBD2 (6 bases each). The CDR3 sequence is 15 residues long. The ends were cut back, 6 bases at V and 5 bases at J, with 19 bases in the middle. Germline assignment: CDR1 WSHSY and CDR2 SAAADI.

This clonotype was counted only a few times. The gene calls are TRBV5-1 and TRBJ1-5; no definite D call. Per the germline V gene, CDR1 is SGHRS and CDR2 is YFSETQ. V lost 4 bases and J 0 bases, leaving 8 bases between the germline ends. The CDR3 has 14 amino acids. CDR3 nucleotide sequence: TGCGCCAGCAGCATAGGACCTAGCAATCAGCCCCAGCATTTT. This translates into CASSIGPSNQPQHF.

This clonotype was counted ten times or more. The V and J genes are TRBV6-6 and TRBJ1-5, with D unclear. CDR3 size: 13 residues. Germline-derived CDR1 and CDR2 are MNHNY and SVGAGI (reference sequence). V shed 2 bases and J shed 5 bases, with 7 bases lying between them. The CDR3 DNA sequence: TGTGCCAGCAGTTACCGGGTTTATCAGCCCCAGCATTTT. Translating gives CASSYRVYQPQHF.

The rearrangement joins TRBV24-1 to TRBJ1-5; tentative D call: TRBD1 (6 bases). The V and J ends lost 9 bases and 1 base respectively, with 15 bases between them. CDR3 size: 15 residues. The V gene's germline CDR1 is KGHDR and CDR2 SFDVKD. The CDR3 here is CATGHGQSSNQPQHF. The CDR3 coding sequence is TGTGCCACCGGTCACGGACAGAGCAGCAATCAGCCCCAGCATTTT.

The sample holds a few counts of this clonotype. The CDR3 nucleotides read TGTGCCAGCAGCTTGATGAGGACAGGTATCTACGAGCAGTACTTC. It is translated as CASSLMRTGIYEQYF. The chain couples TRBV5-6 to TRBJ2-7, with 7 positions matching TRBD1. V lost 1 base, J lost 3 bases, and 7 bases stayed unmatched. The CDR3 sequence is 15 residues long. Germline loops: CDR1 SGHDT, CDR2 YYEEEE.

This clonotype was found many times. The CDR3 loop reads CASSARLAPYNEQFF. Here the CDR3 DNA reads TGTGCCAGCAGTGCCCGACTAGCCCCCTACAATGAGCAGTTCTTC. The rearrangement uses TRBV28 and TRBJ2-1, with TRBD2 matching 7 bases. The CDR3 extends over 15 amino acids. The J segment lost 2 bases and the V segment lost 5 bases, leaving 6 bases of the junction unmatched. Per the germline V gene, CDR1 is MDHEN and CDR2 is SYDVKM. Full variable domain (rest looked up from reference TRBV28 and TRBJ2-1): DVKVTQSSRYLVKRTGEKVFLECVQDMDHENMFWYRQDPGLGLRLIYFSYDVKMKEKGDIPEGYSVSREKKERFSLILESASTNQTSMYLCASSARLAPYNEQFFGPGTRLTVL.

The chain links TRBV14 to TRBJ2-1; 7 nucleotides match TRBD1. CDR3 length equals 15 residues. Germline assignment: CDR1 SGHDN and CDR2 FVKESK. The J segment lost 3 bases and the V segment lost 4 bases, leaving 6 bases of the junction unmatched. CDR3 sequence reads: CASSRNRGRYNEQFF. As DNA, the CDR3 is TGTGCCAGCAGCCGGAACAGGGGACGCTACAATGAGCAGTTCTTC.

This chain connects TRBV7-9 to TRBJ2-5; D possibly corresponds to TRBD1 (5 bases). CDR3 length equals 17 residues. From germline, CDR1 is SEHNR and CDR2 FQNEAQ (reference sequence). V was shortened by 2 bases and J by 3 bases, with 19 bases between the two germline ends. The CDR3 loop reads CASSLPLKRQTKETQYF. CDR3 nucleotide sequence: TGTGCCAGCAGCTTACCCCTTAAGCGACAGACGAAAGAGACCCAGTACTTC.

The rearrangement links TRBV6-1 to TRBJ1-2, with D possibly TRBD1 on 6 matching bases. Germline V lookup: CDR1 MNHNS, CDR2 SASEGT. V was pared by 1 base and J by 5 bases, with 14 bases between. The CDR3 spans 15 residues. This CDR3 reads CASSEGVRGGYGYTF. The CDR3 nucleotides read TGTGCCAGCAGTGAAGGGGTGAGGGGGGGGTATGGCTACACCTTC.

This clonotype was seen ten or more times. The chain is built from TRBV27 and TRBJ2-5; 9 bases agree with TRBD1. Losses at the gene ends were 6 bases for V and 5 bases for J; bases not matched to a gene: 7. In germline, CDR1 is MNHEY, CDR2 SMNVEV (reference sequence). This CDR3 has 14 amino acids. CDR3 amino acids: CASRFTGGAETQYF. In DNA, the CDR3 is TGTGCCAGCAGATTTACAGGGGGCGCGGAGACCCAGTACTTC.

This sequence joins TRBV7-9 and TRBJ1-2; possible D gene TRBD1, 6 bases. Germline CDR1 reads SEHNR; CDR2 reads FQNEAQ (reference sequence). The V and J ends lost 3 bases and 4 bases respectively, with 9 bases between them. The CDR3 runs 13 residues. The CDR3 DNA sequence: TGTGCCAGCAGCTTCGGGACAAGCTATGGCTACACCTTC. It is translated as CASSFGTSYGYTF. Drawing the rest from reference TRBV7-9 and TRBJ1-2, the complete variable domain is DTGVSQNPRHKITKRGQNVTFRCDPISEHNRLYWYRQTLGQGPEFLTYFQNEAQLEKSRLLSDRFSAERPKGSFSTLEIQRTEQGDSAMYLCASSFGTSYGYTFGSGTRLTVV.

This clonotype was counted at least ten times. The V and J genes are TRBV4-3 and TRBJ1-1; D is unclear. Deletions cut 1 base from V and 8 bases from J, with 14 bases between. Germline CDR1 reads LGHNA; CDR2 reads YSLEER. The CDR3 is made up of 14 amino acids. The CDR3 here is CASSQVYLGTEAFF. DNA of the CDR3: TGCGCCAGCAGCCAAGTATACCTAGGTACCGAAGCTTTCTTT.

This clonotype was observed at least ten times. The genes are TRBV11-2 and TRBJ2-7, with TRBD1 as a possible D gene (5 bases). Trimming took 5 bases from V and 3 from J, leaving 20 bases between them. The CDR3 contains 16 residues. Per germline, CDR1 SGHAT and CDR2 FQNNGV. CDR3 in amino acids: CASSPNKGSPNYEQYF. CDR3 nucleotide sequence: TGTGCCAGCAGCCCTAATAAGGGGTCACCTAACTACGAGCAGTACTTC.

J is TRBJ1-4 and V is TRBV20-1; tentatively, D is TRBD1 (5 bases). The CDR3 length is 15 residues. CDR1 and CDR2 from the germline V gene are DFQATT and SNEGSKA (reference sequence). The V and J ends lost 0 bases and 0 bases respectively, with 8 bases between them. This CDR3 is CSAREGTTTNEKLFF. CDR3 coding DNA: TGCAGTGCTAGAGAGGGGACGACAACTAATGAAAAACTGTTTTTT.

This clonotype was seen at least ten times. The rearrangement joins TRBV28 to TRBJ2-6, with 7 bases lining up with TRBD2. Trimming removed 3 bases from V and 3 bases from J; junction bases left unmatched: 8. Germline CDR1 is MDHEN and CDR2 is SYDVKM. CDR3 length: 17 amino acids. The CDR3, as DNA: TGTGCCAGCAGTTTCTCCCCGGGAGGTCTTGGGGCCAACGTCCTGACTTTC. This codes for CASSFSPGGLGANVLTF.

The genes are TRBV5-1 and TRBJ2-3; D is unresolved. CDR3 length equals 15 residues. Germline CDR1 reads SGHRS; CDR2 reads YFSETQ. V shed 7 bases and J shed 2 bases, with 17 bases lying between them. In DNA, the CDR3 is TGCGCCAGCTCCCAAGGTAGTCCCTTCACAGATACGCAGTATTTT. Translating it yields CASSQGSPFTDTQYF. Supplemented by reference TRBV5-1 and TRBJ2-3, the full variable domain reads KAGVTQTPRYLIKTRGQQVTLSCSPISGHRSVSWYQQTPGQGLQFLFEYFSETQRNKGNFPGRFSGRQFSNSRSEMNVSTLELGDSALYLCASSQGSPFTDTQYFGPGTRLTVL.

The chain has TRBV9 and TRBJ1-6; perhaps TRBD1 as D (6 bases). The V gene's germline CDR1 is SGDLS and CDR2 YYNGEE. This CDR3 is built from 15 residues. V lost 3 bases and J 12 bases, leaving 19 bases between the germline ends. The CDR3 bases are TGTGCCAGCAGCGAGGACCCCCAGGGGACCAAACCCCTCCACTTT. Its translation: CASSEDPQGTKPLHF.